Listed below are T cell receptor beta chains from one sample, sequenced in a study of cytomegalovirus exposure and HLA in healthy donors. The method was immunoSEQ multiplex PCR; TCRdb's version includes in-frame clones alone and lacks a portion of them. This table has tens of thousands of clones, approximately 60% appearing once. The specimen sequenced was PBMCs. The receptor source for this set is a boy aged 10-17 years in good health and CMV-seropositive. Each CDR3 is given with its conserved first and last residue. The D gene is left open where the match is weak. The size entry is marked missing in some rows and otherwise reads once, few, many or a size class.

d_call	clone_size	v_call	j_call	cdr3_nt	cdr3_aa
NA	NA	TRBV4-1	TRBJ1-5	TGCGCCAGCAGCACGGCCGGGGGTCAGCCCCAGCATTTT	CASSTAGGQPQHF
TRBD1	NA	TRBV25-1	TRBJ1-2	TGTGCCAGCAAGATAGGGACAGGTGACTATGGCTACACCTTC	CASKIGTGDYGYTF
TRBD1	NA	TRBV2	TRBJ2-3	TGTGCCAGCAGTGCCCTCCTGACAGGGATAACAGATACGCAGTATTTT	CASSALLTGITDTQYF
NA	few	TRBV7-2	TRBJ2-7	TGTGCCAGCAGCTCGACCGTGCGGGGGCGAGACGAGCAGTACTTC	CASSSTVRGRDEQYF
NA	NA	TRBV6-6	TRBJ1-2	TGTGCCAGCAGTTACGCGGGGCCTGGCTACCCCTTC	CASSYAGPGYPF
TRBD1	NA	TRBV30	TRBJ2-7	TGTGCCTGGAGTTCCGACAGGGCCGCCTTCTACGAGCAGTACTTC	CAWSSDRAAFYEQYF
TRBD1	NA	TRBV5-4	TRBJ1-2	TGTGCCAGCAGCTTGATTGCGCGACAGGGGGCGCGTGGCTACACCTTC	CASSLIARQGARGYTF
NA	few	TRBV9	TRBJ2-2	TGTGCCAGCAGCGTGGACAGCTACACCGGGGAGCTGTTTTTT	CASSVDSYTGELFF
TRBD2	NA	TRBV7-8	TRBJ2-1	TGTGCCAGCAGCTCAACTAGCGGGGAGGTCCATGAGCAGTTCTTC	CASSSTSGEVHEQFF
NA	few	TRBV5-6	TRBJ2-3	TGTGCCAGCAGCTTGAATGGAGGGGTTTCAGATACGCAGTATTTT	CASSLNGGVSDTQYF
NA	NA	TRBV7-6	TRBJ2-1	TGTGCCAGCAGCTTACTAGGGGTTAGCTTCGGTGAGCAGTTCTTC	CASSLLGVSFGEQFF
TRBD1	NA	TRBV7-2	TRBJ2-7	TGTGCCAGCAGCTCCGCGACAGGGCTAGGCGAGCAGTACTTC	CASSSATGLGEQYF
NA	NA	TRBV10-2	TRBJ2-5	TGCGCCAGCAGTGGGCTACTAACAGGGATCGGGAGGTCCCAAGAGACCCAGTACTTC	CASSGLLTGIGRSQETQYF
TRBD1	few	TRBV7-9	TRBJ2-3	TGTGCCAGCAGCTTGACAGGGGGCCGAAGCACAGATACGCAGTATTTT	CASSLTGGRSTDTQYF
TRBD1	NA	TRBV9	TRBJ1-6	TGTGCCAGCAGCGCCCGACAGGGGGCGGATAATTCACCCCTCCACTTT	CASSARQGADNSPLHF
NA	NA	TRBV20-1	TRBJ1-1	TGCAGTGCTAGTCCATTCCCCGAAGCTTTCTTT	CSASPFPEAFF
NA	NA	TRBV19	TRBJ2-2	TGTGCCAGTAGTATAGATCGAGGAGGGGACGGCACCGGGGAGCTGTTTTTT	CASSIDRGGDGTGELFF
TRBD1	NA	TRBV9	TRBJ2-2	TGTGCCAGCAGCCCGACAGGGGAGCCCGGGGAGCTGTTTTTT	CASSPTGEPGELFF
TRBD2	NA	TRBV7-9	TRBJ2-7	TGTGCCAGCAGCTTACCTAGCGGGAGAGCGCAGTACTTC	CASSLPSGRAQYF
TRBD1	NA	TRBV30	TRBJ2-3	TGTGCCTGGACGACAGGGTCCGGCACAGATACGCAGTATTTT	CAWTTGSGTDTQYF
NA	NA	TRBV23-1	TRBJ1-1	TGCGCCAGCAGTCAATCTCGGGAACGCCTGGGGAACACTGAAGCTTTCTTT	CASSQSRERLGNTEAFF
NA	few	TRBV27	TRBJ2-5	TGTGCCAGCAGTTTTGCAGGGACACCCAAAGAGACCCAGTACTTC	CASSFAGTPKETQYF
TRBD1	few	TRBV28	TRBJ1-6	TGTGCCAGCAGCTACGGACAGGATAATTCACCCCTCCACTTT	CASSYGQDNSPLHF
NA	NA	TRBV2	TRBJ1-4	TGTGCCAGCAGTGTAATACAGATGAATGAAAAACTGTTTTTT	CASSVIQMNEKLFF
NA	NA	TRBV6-5	TRBJ2-1	TGTGCCAGCAGTTCCGAACTTCAGGGGGAGCAGTTCTTC	CASSSELQGEQFF
TRBD1	NA	TRBV5-4	TRBJ2-7	TGTGCCAGCAGCCCCCCAGGGCAGGGGGCTACGGACTACGAGCAGTACTTC	CASSPPGQGATDYEQYF